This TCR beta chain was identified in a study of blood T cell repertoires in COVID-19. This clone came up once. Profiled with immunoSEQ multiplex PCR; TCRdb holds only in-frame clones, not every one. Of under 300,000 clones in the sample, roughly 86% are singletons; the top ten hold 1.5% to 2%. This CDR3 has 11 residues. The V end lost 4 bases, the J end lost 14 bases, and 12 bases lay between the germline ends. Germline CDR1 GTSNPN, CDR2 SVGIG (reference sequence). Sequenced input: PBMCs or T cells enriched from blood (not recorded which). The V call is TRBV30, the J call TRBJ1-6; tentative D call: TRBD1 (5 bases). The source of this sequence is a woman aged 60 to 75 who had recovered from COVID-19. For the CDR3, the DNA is TGTGCCTGGATGCGGGGGATCTCCCTCCACTTT. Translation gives CAWMRGISLHF.